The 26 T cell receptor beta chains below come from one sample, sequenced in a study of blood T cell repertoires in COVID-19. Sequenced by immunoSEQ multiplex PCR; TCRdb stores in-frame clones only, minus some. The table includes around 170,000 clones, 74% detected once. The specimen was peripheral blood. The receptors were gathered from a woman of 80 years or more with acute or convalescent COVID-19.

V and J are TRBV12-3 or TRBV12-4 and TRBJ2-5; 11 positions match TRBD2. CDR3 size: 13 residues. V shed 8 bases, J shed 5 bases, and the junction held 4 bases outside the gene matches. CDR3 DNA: TGTGCCAGCGGGGCTAGCGGGGGGGAGACCCAGTACTTC. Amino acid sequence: CASGASGGETQYF.

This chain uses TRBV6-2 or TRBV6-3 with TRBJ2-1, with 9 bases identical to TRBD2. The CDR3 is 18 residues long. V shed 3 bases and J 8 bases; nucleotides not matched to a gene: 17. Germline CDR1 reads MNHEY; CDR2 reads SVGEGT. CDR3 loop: CASSYVPGRGTSNDEQFF. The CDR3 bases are TGTGCCAGCAGTTATGTGCCCGGTCGGGGGACTAGCAACGATGAGCAGTTCTTC.

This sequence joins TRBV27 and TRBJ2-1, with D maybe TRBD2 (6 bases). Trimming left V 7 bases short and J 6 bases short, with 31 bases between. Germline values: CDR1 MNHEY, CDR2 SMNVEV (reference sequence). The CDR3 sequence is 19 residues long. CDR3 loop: CASILTDPMTGEASNEQFF. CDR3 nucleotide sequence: TGTGCCAGCATTCTGACCGACCCTATGACGGGGGAGGCAAGCAATGAGCAGTTCTTC.

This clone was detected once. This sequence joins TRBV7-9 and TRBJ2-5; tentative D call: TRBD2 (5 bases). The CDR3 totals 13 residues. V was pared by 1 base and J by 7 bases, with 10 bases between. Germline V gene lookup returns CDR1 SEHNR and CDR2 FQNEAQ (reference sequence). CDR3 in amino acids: CASSLGGPGTQYF. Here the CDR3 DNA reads TGTGCCAGCAGCTTAGGAGGGCCGGGGACCCAGTACTTC.

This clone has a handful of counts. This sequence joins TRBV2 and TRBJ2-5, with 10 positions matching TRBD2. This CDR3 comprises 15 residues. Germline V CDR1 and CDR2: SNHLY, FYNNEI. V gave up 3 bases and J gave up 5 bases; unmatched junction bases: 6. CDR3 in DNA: TGTGCCAGCAGTGATCTAGCGGGAGACTGGGAGACCCAGTACTTC. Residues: CASSDLAGDWETQYF.

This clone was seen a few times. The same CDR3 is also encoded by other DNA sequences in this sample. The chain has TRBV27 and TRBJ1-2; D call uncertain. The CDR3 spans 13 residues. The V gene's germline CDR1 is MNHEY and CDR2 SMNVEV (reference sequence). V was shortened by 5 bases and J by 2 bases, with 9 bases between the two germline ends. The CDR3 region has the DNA TGTGCCAGCAGTCCGACGGGGAACTATGGCTACACCTTC. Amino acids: CASSPTGNYGYTF.

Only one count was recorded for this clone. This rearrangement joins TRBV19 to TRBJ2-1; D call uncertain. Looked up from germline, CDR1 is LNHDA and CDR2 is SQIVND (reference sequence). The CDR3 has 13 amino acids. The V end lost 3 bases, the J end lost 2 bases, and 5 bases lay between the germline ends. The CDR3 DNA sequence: TGTGCCAGTAGTATCCGGGCCTACAATGAGCAGTTCTTC. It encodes CASSIRAYNEQFF.

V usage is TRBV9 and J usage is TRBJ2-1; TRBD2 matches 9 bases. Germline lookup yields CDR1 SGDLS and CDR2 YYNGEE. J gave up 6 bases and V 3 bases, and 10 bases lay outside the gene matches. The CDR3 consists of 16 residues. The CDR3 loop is CASSDRSGRIGNEQFF. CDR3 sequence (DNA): TGTGCCAGCAGCGACCGTAGCGGGAGAATAGGCAATGAGCAGTTCTTC.

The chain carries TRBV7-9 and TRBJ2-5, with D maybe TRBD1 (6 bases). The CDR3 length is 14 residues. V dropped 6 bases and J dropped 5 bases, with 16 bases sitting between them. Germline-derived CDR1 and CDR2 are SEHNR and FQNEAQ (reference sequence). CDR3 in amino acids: CASSRVERGETQYF. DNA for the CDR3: TGTGCCAGCAGTCGAGTGGAGAGGGGGGAGACCCAGTACTTC.

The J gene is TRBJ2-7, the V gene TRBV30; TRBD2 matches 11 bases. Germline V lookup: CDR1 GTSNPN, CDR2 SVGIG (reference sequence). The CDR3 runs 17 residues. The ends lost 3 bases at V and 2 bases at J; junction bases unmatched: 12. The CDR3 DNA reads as TGTGCCTGGAGCGCACCAACGGGACTAGCGGAAACCTACGAGCAGTACTTC. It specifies CAWSAPTGLAETYEQYF.

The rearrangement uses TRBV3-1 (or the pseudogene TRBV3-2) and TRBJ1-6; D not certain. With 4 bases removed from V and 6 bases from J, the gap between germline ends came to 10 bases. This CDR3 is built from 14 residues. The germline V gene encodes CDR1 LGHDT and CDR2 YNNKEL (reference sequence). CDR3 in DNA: TGTGCCAGCAGCCCTCAAGGGAGTAATTCACCCCTCCACTTT. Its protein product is CASSPQGSNSPLHF.

CDR3 nucleotides: TGTGCCAGCAGGGAGGCTAGCGGAAACAATGAGCAGTTCTTC. Translation gives CASREASGNNEQFF. This sequence joins TRBV2 and TRBJ2-1, with 7 bases identical to TRBD2. CDR3 size: 14 residues. Trimming removed 6 bases from V and 5 bases from J; junction bases left unmatched: 7. Germline CDR1 is SNHLY and CDR2 is FYNNEI.

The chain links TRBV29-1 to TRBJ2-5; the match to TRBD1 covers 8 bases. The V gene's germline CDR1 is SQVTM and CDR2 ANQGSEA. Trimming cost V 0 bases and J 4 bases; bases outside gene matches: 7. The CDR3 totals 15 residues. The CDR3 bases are TGCAGCGTTGAAGAGCTTGACAGGGGAGGAGAGACCCAGTACTTC. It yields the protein CSVEELDRGGETQYF.

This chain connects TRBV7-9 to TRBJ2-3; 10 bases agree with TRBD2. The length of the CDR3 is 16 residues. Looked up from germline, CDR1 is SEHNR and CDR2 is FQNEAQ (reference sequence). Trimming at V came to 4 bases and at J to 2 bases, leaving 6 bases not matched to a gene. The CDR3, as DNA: TGTGCCAGCAGCTCGACTAGCGGGCCGAACACAGATACGCAGTATTTT. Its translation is CASSSTSGPNTDTQYF.

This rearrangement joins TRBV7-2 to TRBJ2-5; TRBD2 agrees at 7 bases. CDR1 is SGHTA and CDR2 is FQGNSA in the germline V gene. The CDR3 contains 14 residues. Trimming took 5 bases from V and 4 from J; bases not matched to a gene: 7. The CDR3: CASSPHREAETQYF. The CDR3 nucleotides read TGTGCCAGCAGCCCCCACCGGGAGGCAGAGACCCAGTACTTC.

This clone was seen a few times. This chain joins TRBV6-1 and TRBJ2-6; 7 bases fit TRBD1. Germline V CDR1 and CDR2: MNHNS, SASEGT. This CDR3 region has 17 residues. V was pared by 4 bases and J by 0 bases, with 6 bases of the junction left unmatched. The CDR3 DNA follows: TGTGCCAGCAGTGCTGAGACAGGGCGCTCTGGGGCCAACGTCCTGACTTTC. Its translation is CASSAETGRSGANVLTF.

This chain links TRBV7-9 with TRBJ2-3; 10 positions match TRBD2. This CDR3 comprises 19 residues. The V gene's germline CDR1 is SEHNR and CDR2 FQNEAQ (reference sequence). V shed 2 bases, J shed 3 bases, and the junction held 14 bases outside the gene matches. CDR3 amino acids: CASSLSVRAGGPRTDTQYF. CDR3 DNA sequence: TGTGCCAGCAGCTTAAGTGTGCGAGCGGGAGGGCCTAGGACAGATACGCAGTATTTT. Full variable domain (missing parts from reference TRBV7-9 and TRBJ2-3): DTGVSQNPRHKITKRGQNVTFRCDPISEHNRLYWYRQTLGQGPEFLTYFQNEAQLEKSRLLSDRFSAERPKGSFSTLEIQRTEQGDSAMYLCASSLSVRAGGPRTDTQYFGPGTRLTVL.

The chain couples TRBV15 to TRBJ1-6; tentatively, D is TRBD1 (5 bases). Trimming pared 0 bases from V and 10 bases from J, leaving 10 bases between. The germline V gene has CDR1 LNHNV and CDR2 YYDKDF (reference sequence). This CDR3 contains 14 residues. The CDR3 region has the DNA TGTGCCACCAGCAGAGATCAGGGCTGGTCACCCCTCCACTTT. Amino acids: CATSRDQGWSPLHF.

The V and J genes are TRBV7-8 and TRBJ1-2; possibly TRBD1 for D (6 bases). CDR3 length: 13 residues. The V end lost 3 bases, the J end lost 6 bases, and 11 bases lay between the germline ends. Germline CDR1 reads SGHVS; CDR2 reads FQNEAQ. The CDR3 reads CASSFWGHDGYTF. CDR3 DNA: TGTGCCAGCAGCTTTTGGGGGCATGATGGCTACACCTTC.

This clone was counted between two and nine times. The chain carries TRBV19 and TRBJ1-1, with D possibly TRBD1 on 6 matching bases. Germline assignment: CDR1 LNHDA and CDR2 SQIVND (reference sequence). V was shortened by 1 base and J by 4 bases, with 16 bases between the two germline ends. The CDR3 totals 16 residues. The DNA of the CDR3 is TGTGCCAGTAGTATAGCCCCAGGGGCTTTTGGCACTGAAGCTTTCTTT. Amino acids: CASSIAPGAFGTEAFF.

In nucleotides, the CDR3 is TGTGCCAGCAGCTTAGTCTCATCGGGAGGGGATCAGCCCCAGCATTTT. It codes for CASSLVSSGGDQPQHF. The V call is TRBV7-2, the J call TRBJ1-5; possible D gene TRBD1, 5 bases. Trimming took 1 base from V and 5 from J, leaving 15 bases between them. This CDR3 has 16 residues. Germline V gene sequence: CDR1 SGHTA, CDR2 FQGNSA.

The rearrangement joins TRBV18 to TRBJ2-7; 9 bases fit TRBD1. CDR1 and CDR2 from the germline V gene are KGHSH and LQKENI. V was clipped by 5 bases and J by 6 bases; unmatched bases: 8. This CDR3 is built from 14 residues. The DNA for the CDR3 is TGTGCCAGCTCAACCGGGACAGGGCGGCGCGAGCAGTACTTC. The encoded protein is CASSTGTGRREQYF.

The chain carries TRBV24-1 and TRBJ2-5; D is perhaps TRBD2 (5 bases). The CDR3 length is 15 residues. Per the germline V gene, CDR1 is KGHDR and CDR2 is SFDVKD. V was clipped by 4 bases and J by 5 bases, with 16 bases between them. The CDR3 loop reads CATSDRGPRVETQYF. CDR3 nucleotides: TGTGCCACCAGTGACCGAGGACCGAGGGTGGAGACCCAGTACTTC.

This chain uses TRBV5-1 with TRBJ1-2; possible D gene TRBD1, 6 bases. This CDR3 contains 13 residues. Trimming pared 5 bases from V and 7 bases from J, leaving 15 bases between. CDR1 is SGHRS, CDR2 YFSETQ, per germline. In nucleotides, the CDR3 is TGCGCCAGCAGGGCGGGGGGGGCCGTTGGCTACACCTTC. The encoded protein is CASRAGGAVGYTF.

The CDR3 bases are TGTGCCAGCAGGGATCGTACAGGGCTCACTAGGGGCTACACCTTC. It yields the protein CASRDRTGLTRGYTF. J is TRBJ1-2 and V is TRBV28; tentative D call: TRBD1 (6 bases). V shed 6 bases and J shed 8 bases, with 22 bases lying between them. Germline V gene data show CDR1 as MDHEN and CDR2 as SYDVKM. This CDR3 comprises 15 residues.

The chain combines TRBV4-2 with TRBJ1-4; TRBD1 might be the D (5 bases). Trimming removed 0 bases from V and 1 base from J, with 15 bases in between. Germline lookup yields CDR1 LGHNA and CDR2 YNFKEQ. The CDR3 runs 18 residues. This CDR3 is CASSQDSGTGGTNEKLFF. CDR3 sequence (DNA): TGTGCCAGCAGCCAAGATTCGGGGACGGGGGGAACTAATGAAAAACTGTTTTTT.